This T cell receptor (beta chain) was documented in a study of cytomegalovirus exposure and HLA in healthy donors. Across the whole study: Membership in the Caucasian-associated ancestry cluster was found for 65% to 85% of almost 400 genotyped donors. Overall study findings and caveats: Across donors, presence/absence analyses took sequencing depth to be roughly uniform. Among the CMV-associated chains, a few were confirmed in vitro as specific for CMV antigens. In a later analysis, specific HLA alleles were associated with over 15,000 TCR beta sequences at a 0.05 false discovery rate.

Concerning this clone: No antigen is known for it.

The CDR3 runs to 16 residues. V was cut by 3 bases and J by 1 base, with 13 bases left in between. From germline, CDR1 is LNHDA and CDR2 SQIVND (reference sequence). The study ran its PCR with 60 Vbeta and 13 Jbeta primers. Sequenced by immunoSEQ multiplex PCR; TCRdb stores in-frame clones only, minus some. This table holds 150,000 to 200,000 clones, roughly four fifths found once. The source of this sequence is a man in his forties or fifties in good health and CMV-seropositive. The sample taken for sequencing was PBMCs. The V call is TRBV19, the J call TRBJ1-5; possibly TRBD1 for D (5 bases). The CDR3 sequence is CASSIGGSRSNQPQHF. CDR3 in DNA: TGTGCCAGTAGTATTGGGGGGAGTAGAAGCAATCAGCCCCAGCATTTT.